This T cell receptor (beta chain) is from a study of OX40 agonist ivuxolimab in advanced cancers. This CDR3 has 13 residues. Germline V gives CDR1 LGHNA, CDR2 YNFKEQ. The V gene lost 5 bases and the J gene lost 4 bases, with 11 bases spanning the gap. TCRdb's copy holds only in-frame clones and misses some; the assay was immunoSEQ multiplex PCR. The table has some 64,000 clones, under 90% seen once. This clonotype was sampled from an adult with an advanced solid tumor such as melanoma, head and neck, liver or kidney cancer. J is TRBJ1-2 and V is TRBV4-2; no clear D gene. Sample: CD4+ or CD8+ T cells sorted from blood, taken in a trial of the OX40 agonist ivuxolimab. The CDR3, as DNA: TGTGCCAGCAGCAACTCGGACGGCTATGGCTACACCTTC. Translation gives CASSNSDGYGYTF.